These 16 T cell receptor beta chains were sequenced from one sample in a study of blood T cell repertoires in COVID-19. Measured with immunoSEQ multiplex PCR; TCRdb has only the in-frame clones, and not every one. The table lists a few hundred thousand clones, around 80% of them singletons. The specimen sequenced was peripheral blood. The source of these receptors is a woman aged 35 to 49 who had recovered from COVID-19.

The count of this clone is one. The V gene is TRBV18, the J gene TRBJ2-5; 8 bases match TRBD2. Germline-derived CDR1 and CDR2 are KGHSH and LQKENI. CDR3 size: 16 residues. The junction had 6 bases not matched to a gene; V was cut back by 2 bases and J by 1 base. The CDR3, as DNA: TGTGCCAGCTCACCAAGGGCTAGCGGGTTCCAAGAGACCCAGTACTTC. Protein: CASSPRASGFQETQYF.

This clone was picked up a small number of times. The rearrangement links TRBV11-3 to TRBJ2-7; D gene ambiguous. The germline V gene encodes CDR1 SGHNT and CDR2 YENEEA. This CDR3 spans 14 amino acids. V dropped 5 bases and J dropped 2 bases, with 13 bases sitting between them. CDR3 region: CASSPHRATYEQYF. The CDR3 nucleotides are TGTGCCAGCAGCCCTCACAGAGCCACCTACGAGCAGTACTTC.

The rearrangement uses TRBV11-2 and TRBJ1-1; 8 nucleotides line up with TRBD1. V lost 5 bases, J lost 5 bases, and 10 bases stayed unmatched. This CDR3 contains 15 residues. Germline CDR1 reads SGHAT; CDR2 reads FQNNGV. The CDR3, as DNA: TGTGCCAGCAGCCGACGGACAGGGCTATGGACTGAAGCTTTCTTT. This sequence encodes CASSRRTGLWTEAFF. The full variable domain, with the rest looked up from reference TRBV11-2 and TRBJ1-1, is EAGVAQSPRYKIIEKRQSVAFWCNPISGHATLYWYQQILGQGPKLLIQFQNNGVVDDSQLPKDRFSAERLKGVDSTLKIQPAKLEDSAVYLCASSRRTGLWTEAFFGQGTRLTVV.

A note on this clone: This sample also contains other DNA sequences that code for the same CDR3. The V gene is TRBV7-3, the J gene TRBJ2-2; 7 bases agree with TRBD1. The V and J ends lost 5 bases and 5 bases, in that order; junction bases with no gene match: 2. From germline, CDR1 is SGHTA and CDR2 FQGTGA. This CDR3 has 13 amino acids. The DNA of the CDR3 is TGTGCCAGCAGCCCACAGGGGACCGGGGAGCTGTTTTTT. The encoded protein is CASSPQGTGELFF.

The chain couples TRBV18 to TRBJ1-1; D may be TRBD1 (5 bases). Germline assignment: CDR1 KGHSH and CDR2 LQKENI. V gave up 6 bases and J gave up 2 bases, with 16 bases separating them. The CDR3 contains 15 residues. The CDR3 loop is CASSLGGFGNTEAFF. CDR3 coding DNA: TGTGCCAGCTCCCTCGGGGGATTTGGAAACACTGAAGCTTTCTTT.

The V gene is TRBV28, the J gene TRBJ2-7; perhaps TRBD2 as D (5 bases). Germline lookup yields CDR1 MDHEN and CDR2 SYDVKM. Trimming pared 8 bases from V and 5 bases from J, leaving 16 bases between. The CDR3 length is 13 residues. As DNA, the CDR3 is TGTGCCAGCTCCGATACGGGGAGCAACGAGCAGTACTTC. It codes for CASSDTGSNEQYF.

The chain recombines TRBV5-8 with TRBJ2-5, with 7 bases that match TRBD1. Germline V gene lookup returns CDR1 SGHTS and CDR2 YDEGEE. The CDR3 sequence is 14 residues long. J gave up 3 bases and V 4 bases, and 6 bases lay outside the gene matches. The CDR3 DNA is TGTGCCAGCAGCCCCCGGGACAGAGAAGAGACCCAGTACTTC. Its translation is CASSPRDREETQYF.

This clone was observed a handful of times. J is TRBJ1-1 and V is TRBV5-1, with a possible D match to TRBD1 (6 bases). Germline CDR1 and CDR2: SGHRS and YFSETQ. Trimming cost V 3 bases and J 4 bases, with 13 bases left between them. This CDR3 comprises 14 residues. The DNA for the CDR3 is TGCGCCAGCAGCTGGGGAGGGGGGAGCACTGAAGCTTTCTTT. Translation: CASSWGGGSTEAFF.

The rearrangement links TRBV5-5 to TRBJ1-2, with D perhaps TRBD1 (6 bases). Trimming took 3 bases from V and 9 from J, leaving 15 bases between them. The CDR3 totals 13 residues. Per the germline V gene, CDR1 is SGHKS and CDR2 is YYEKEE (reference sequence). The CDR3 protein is CASSSRGADRYTF. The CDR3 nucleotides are TGTGCCAGCAGCTCCCGGGGGGCTGATCGCTACACCTTC.

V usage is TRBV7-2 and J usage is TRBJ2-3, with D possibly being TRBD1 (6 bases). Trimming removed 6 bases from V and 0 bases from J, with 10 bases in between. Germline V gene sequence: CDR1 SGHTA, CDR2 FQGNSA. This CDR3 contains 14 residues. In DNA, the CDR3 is TGTGCCAGCAGTTCGGACAGAAGCACAGATACGCAGTATTTT. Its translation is CASSSDRSTDTQYF.

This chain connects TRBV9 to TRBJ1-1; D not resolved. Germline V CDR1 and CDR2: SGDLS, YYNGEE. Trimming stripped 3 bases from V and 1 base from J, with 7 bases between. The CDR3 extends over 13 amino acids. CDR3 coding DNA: TGTGCCAGCAGCGGGGAGGAGAACACTGAAGCTTTCTTT. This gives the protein CASSGEENTEAFF.

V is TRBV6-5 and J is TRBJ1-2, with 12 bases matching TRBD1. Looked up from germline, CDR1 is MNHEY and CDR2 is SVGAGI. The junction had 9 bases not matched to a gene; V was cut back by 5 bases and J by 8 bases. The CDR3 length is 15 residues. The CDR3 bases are TGTGCCAGCAGTCCACCGGGACAGGGGGCGATCGGCTACACCTTC. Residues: CASSPPGQGAIGYTF.

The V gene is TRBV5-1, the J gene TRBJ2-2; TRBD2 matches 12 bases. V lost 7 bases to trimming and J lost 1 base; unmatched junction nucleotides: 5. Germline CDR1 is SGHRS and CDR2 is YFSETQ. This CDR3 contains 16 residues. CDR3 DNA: TGCGCCAGCGGTGGGACTAGCGGGCAGAACACCGGGGAGCTGTTTTTT. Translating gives CASGGTSGQNTGELFF.

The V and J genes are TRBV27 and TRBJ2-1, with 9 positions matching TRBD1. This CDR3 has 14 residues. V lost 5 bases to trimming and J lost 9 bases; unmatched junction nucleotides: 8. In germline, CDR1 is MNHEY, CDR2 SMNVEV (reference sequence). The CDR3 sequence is CASSGTGRALEQFF. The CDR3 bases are TGTGCCAGCAGTGGGACAGGGCGGGCCCTTGAGCAGTTCTTC.

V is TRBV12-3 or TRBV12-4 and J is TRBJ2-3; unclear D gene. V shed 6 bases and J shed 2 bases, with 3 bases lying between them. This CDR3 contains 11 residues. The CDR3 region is CASRYTDTQYF. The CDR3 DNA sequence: TGTGCCAGCAGGTACACAGATACGCAGTATTTT.

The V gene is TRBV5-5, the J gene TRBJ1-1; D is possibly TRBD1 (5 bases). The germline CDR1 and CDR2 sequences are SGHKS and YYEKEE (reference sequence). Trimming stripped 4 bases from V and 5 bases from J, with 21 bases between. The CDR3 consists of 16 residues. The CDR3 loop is CASSPAGGRAETEAFF. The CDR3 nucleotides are TGTGCCAGCAGCCCGGCGGGGGGTCGTGCAGAAACTGAAGCTTTCTTT.